This T cell receptor (beta chain) was captured in a study of OX40 agonist ivuxolimab in advanced cancers. Produced via immunoSEQ multiplex PCR; TCRdb's table is partial and in-frame only. The sample shows roughly 30,000 clones, around 90% of them seen only once. Germline CDR1 is SGHRS and CDR2 is YFSETQ. The CDR3 totals 16 residues. V lost 4 bases, J lost 6 bases, and 23 bases lay in between. The sequence was obtained from an adult with an advanced solid tumor such as melanoma, head and neck, liver or kidney cancer. The rearrangement uses TRBV5-1 and TRBJ2-7, with D perhaps TRBD1 (6 bases). Sample: CD4+ or CD8+ T cells sorted from blood, taken in a trial of the OX40 agonist ivuxolimab. DNA for the CDR3: TGCGCCAGCAGCCCCAAGGGACCACAGGGTTTCAGCGAGCAGTACTTC. It yields the protein CASSPKGPQGFSEQYF.